These 27 T cell receptor beta chains share one sample of origin, sequenced in a study of T cell responses to AZD1222 COVID-19 vaccine (dated by TCRdb to about 2021). Libraries were made using the immunoSEQ multiplex PCR assay. As stored in TCRdb, this immuneACCESS dataset retains in-frame rearrangements with V and J assigned. A fraction of the clones does not appear; measured against another copy, unresolved V genes explain less than half of the discrepancy, and the remainder lacks a known reason. This sample gives about 200,000 clones in total; about 94% of them show up just once. The ten largest clones represent around 1% of the sample. The sample's time point label, in plain terms: about 28 days (+/-7) after the second vaccine dose. The sample consisted of peripheral blood, taken 28 days after the second AZD1222 dose. Every receptor here comes from an adult who received the AZD1222 COVID-19 vaccine.

The chain combines TRBV3-1 (or the pseudogene TRBV3-2) with TRBJ1-5; TRBD1 matches at 9 bases. The CDR3 contains 15 residues. The ends lost 4 bases at V and 7 bases at J; junction bases unmatched: 8. CDR1 is LGHDT and CDR2 is YNNKEL in the germline V gene (reference sequence). The CDR3 region has the DNA TGTGCCAGCAGCCCGGATACAGGGGGCTGGCAGCCCCAGCATTTT. Its protein is CASSPDTGGWQPQHF.

The chain uses TRBV12-3 or TRBV12-4 and TRBJ1-6; D ambiguous. Trimming pared 3 bases from V and 9 bases from J, leaving 6 bases between. The CDR3 is made up of 12 amino acids. The CDR3 reads CASSFGFSPLHF. DNA of the CDR3: TGTGCCAGCAGTTTTGGGTTTTCACCCCTCCACTTT.

The chain employs TRBV2 and TRBJ2-5; D possibly corresponds to TRBD2 (7 bases). V dropped 7 bases and J dropped 5 bases, with 17 bases sitting between them. The CDR3 spans 14 residues. The V gene's germline CDR1 is SNHLY and CDR2 FYNNEI. The CDR3 bases are TGTGCCAGCACGGGGGGCTTTAGAGGGGAGACCCAGTACTTC. Translating gives CASTGGFRGETQYF.

V and J are TRBV3-1 (or the pseudogene TRBV3-2) and TRBJ1-4; tentative D call: TRBD1 (6 bases). The CDR3 has 16 amino acids. With 1 base removed from V and 5 bases from J, the gap between germline ends came to 14 bases. Germline V gives CDR1 LGHDT, CDR2 YNNKEL (reference sequence). CDR3 nucleotide sequence: TGTGCCAGCAGCCAAGCCAGGACAGTTCCCAATGAAAAACTGTTTTTT. It yields the protein CASSQARTVPNEKLFF.

This CDR3 reads CASSLGQRGAEAFF. DNA of the CDR3: TGTGCCAGCAGCTTAGGGCAGCGGGGGGCTGAAGCTTTCTTT. The chain combines TRBV7-8 with TRBJ1-1; D is possibly TRBD1 (5 bases). The CDR3 totals 14 residues. Deletions cut 1 base from V and 6 bases from J, with 12 bases between. Germline V gene lookup returns CDR1 SGHVS and CDR2 FQNEAQ.

The chain uses TRBV10-2 and TRBJ2-5; TRBD1 matches at 12 bases. Trimming took 4 bases from V and 4 from J; bases not matched to a gene: 4. From germline, CDR1 is WSHSY and CDR2 SAAADI. The CDR3 totals 15 residues. The CDR3 DNA is TGCGCCAGCAGTGGGGGACAGGGGGCCAGAGAGACCCAGTACTTC. It is translated as CASSGGQGARETQYF.

The chain recombines TRBV11-1 with TRBJ1-2; D is possibly TRBD1 (5 bases). The germline V and J ends were trimmed by 4 bases and 4 bases, with 16 bases remaining between them. The germline V gene encodes CDR1 SGHAT and CDR2 FQDESV (reference sequence). The CDR3 is made up of 15 amino acids. The CDR3 here is CASSSSRGGVYGYTF. The CDR3 DNA is TGTGCCAGCAGCTCCTCGAGGGGAGGGGTCTATGGCTACACCTTC.

This chain connects TRBV3-1 (or the pseudogene TRBV3-2) to TRBJ1-1; no reliable D call. V shed 1 base and J shed 2 bases, with 8 bases lying between them. This CDR3 has 14 residues. Germline CDR1 is LGHDT and CDR2 is YNNKEL (reference sequence). The CDR3: CASSQVGLNTEAFF. The DNA for the CDR3 is TGTGCCAGCAGCCAAGTAGGATTAAACACTGAAGCTTTCTTT.

Note on this clone: Additional DNA sequences in this sample encode the identical CDR3. The rearrangement joins TRBV3-1 (or the pseudogene TRBV3-2) to TRBJ1-5; D uncertain. The germline V and J ends were trimmed by 0 bases and 4 bases, with 4 bases remaining between them. Looked up from germline, CDR1 is LGHDT and CDR2 is YNNKEL (reference sequence). This CDR3 is 13 amino acids long. CDR3 bases: TGTGCCAGCAGCCAAGACGGAAATCAGCCCCAGCATTTT. Translated, it gives CASSQDGNQPQHF.

This chain links TRBV3-1 (or the pseudogene TRBV3-2) with TRBJ2-1; 7 positions agree with TRBD1. This CDR3 is 14 amino acids long. The germline gives CDR1 LGHDT, CDR2 YNNKEL (reference sequence). The ends lost 5 bases at V and 6 bases at J; junction bases unmatched: 7. DNA of the CDR3: TGTGCCAGCAGCTCCGGGACAGTAACCAATGAGCAGTTCTTC. Translated, it gives CASSSGTVTNEQFF.

The V and J genes are TRBV12-3 or TRBV12-4 and TRBJ1-2; TRBD1 might be the D (6 bases). The CDR3 sequence is 12 residues long. Trimming took off 10 bases at V and 4 bases at J, with 13 bases between the two ends. CDR3 DNA sequence: TGTGCCACCAGGGGAGTTCTCTATGGCTACACCTTC. Protein: CATRGVLYGYTF.

The chain joins TRBV2 to TRBJ1-1; no clear D. The CDR3 consists of 13 residues. Germline V gene lookup returns CDR1 SNHLY and CDR2 FYNNEI. Trimming took off 7 bases at V and 3 bases at J, with 12 bases between the two ends. The CDR3 nucleotides are TGTGCCAGCATACATGGGAGCGACACTGAAGCTTTCTTT. As protein: CASIHGSDTEAFF.

V usage is TRBV5-4 and J usage is TRBJ2-7; D is possibly TRBD2 (7 bases). Germline loops: CDR1 SGHNT, CDR2 YYREEE (reference sequence). Trimming removed 5 bases from V and 7 bases from J, with 16 bases in between. The CDR3 loop spans 13 amino acids. CDR3 DNA sequence: TGTGCCAGCAGTGTCAGGGGAGGGGAGGAGCAGTACTTC. The encoded protein is CASSVRGGEEQYF.

J is TRBJ2-7 and V is TRBV7-2, with 7 bases that match TRBD2. This CDR3 is 16 amino acids long. The germline gives CDR1 SGHTA, CDR2 FQGNSA. J was trimmed by 1 base and V by 3 bases; bases with no gene match: 9. CDR3 DNA: TGTGCCAGCAGCTTCGGGGGGACTCAGATTTCCTACGAGCAGTACTTC. Translation: CASSFGGTQISYEQYF.

The J gene is TRBJ1-1, the V gene TRBV5-4; D is undetermined. The V end was cut by 6 bases, the J end by 2 bases, with 14 bases between. The germline CDR1 and CDR2 sequences are SGHNT and YYREEE (reference sequence). The CDR3 has 14 residues. This CDR3 is CASTMEVGNTEAFF. The DNA for the CDR3 is TGTGCCAGCACCATGGAGGTGGGAAACACTGAAGCTTTCTTT.

The chain recombines TRBV10-3 with TRBJ1-3; D gene uncertain. Trimming took off 2 bases at V and 0 bases at J, with 8 bases between the two ends. The germline gives CDR1 ENHRY, CDR2 SYGVKD. The CDR3 loop spans 15 amino acids. The CDR3 DNA reads TGTGCCATCAGTGAGGGACTTACCTCTGGAAACACCATATATTTT. The encoded protein is CAISEGLTSGNTIYF.

The rearrangement joins TRBV4-1 to TRBJ2-7; D may be TRBD2 (5 bases). This CDR3 contains 15 residues. The germline V gene has CDR1 MGHRA and CDR2 YSYEKL. Trimming removed 1 base at V and 2 bases at J, with 12 bases between. The CDR3 DNA reads as TGCGCCAGCAGCCAAGTTGATCACGGGACCTACGAGCAGTACTTC. This gives the protein CASSQVDHGTYEQYF.

J is TRBJ2-3 and V is TRBV5-1, with 12 bases fitting TRBD1. The CDR3 length is 18 residues. Looked up from germline, CDR1 is SGHRS and CDR2 is YFSETQ. V lost 4 bases, J lost 2 bases, and 11 bases stayed unmatched. The CDR3 here is CASSPLTPGQGATDTQYF. As DNA, the CDR3 is TGCGCCAGCAGCCCGCTAACTCCGGGACAGGGGGCCACAGATACGCAGTATTTT.

The genes are TRBV7-2 and TRBJ2-7; 9 bases are shared with TRBD2. Germline lookup yields CDR1 SGHTA and CDR2 FQGNSA. V lost 3 bases and J lost 0; bases outside the gene matches: 3. This CDR3 contains 15 residues. The CDR3 DNA sequence: TGTGCCAGCAGCTTGACTAGCGGACACTCCTACGAGCAGTACTTC. Translating gives CASSLTSGHSYEQYF.

On this clone: The sample has other DNA sequences that encode this CDR3 too. V is TRBV2 and J is TRBJ2-5, with D unresolved. V shed 6 bases and J shed 4 bases, with 3 bases lying between them. From germline, CDR1 is SNHLY and CDR2 FYNNEI. There are 10 residues in the CDR3. CDR3 residues: CASRGETQYF. CDR3 nucleotide sequence: TGTGCCAGCAGGGGAGAGACCCAGTACTTC.

This clone appeared once. The chain uses TRBV27 and TRBJ1-2; 9 bases map to TRBD1. Trimming cost V 0 bases and J 4 bases; bases outside gene matches: 6. The length of the CDR3 is 16 residues. The germline gives CDR1 MNHEY, CDR2 SMNVEV (reference sequence). The CDR3 reads CASSLSPGQGLYGYTF. CDR3 coding DNA: TGTGCCAGCAGTTTATCGCCGGGACAGGGCCTCTATGGCTACACCTTC.

This clone was picked up one time. The V gene is TRBV15, the J gene TRBJ2-3; D ambiguous. Deletions cut 0 bases from V and 10 bases from J, with 14 bases between. Germline CDR1 and CDR2: LNHNV and YYDKDF (reference sequence). The CDR3 has 14 residues. CDR3 residues: CATSRDGTPRAQYF. Here the CDR3 DNA reads TGTGCCACCAGCAGAGATGGTACCCCTAGGGCGCAGTATTTT.

The chain uses TRBV29-1 and TRBJ2-4; D may be TRBD1 or TRBD2 (6 bases each). V was clipped by 7 bases and J by 7 bases, with 17 bases between them. Germline V gives CDR1 SQVTM, CDR2 ANQGSEA. The CDR3 totals 13 residues. CDR3 sequence (DNA): TGCAGCGCCACAACCGGGGGCCCCAACATTCAGTACTTC. This codes for CSATTGGPNIQYF.

The chain couples TRBV28 to TRBJ1-5, with 8 bases lining up with TRBD1. Germline CDR1 reads MDHEN; CDR2 reads SYDVKM. The CDR3 extends over 14 amino acids. V was pared by 3 bases and J by 7 bases, with 5 bases of the junction left unmatched. The CDR3 protein is CASSFGQGGQPQHF. In DNA, the CDR3 is TGTGCCAGCAGTTTCGGACAGGGAGGCCAGCCCCAGCATTTT.

The chain carries TRBV6-5 and TRBJ1-1; D not certain. Germline V gives CDR1 MNHEY, CDR2 SVGAGI. The CDR3 covers 13 residues. The germline V and J ends were trimmed by 7 bases and 6 bases, with 15 bases remaining between them. This CDR3 is CASTRNRGAEAFF. For the CDR3, the DNA is TGTGCCAGCACCCGAAACCGCGGGGCTGAAGCTTTCTTT.

This chain connects TRBV18 to TRBJ2-6, with D perhaps matching TRBD1 or TRBD2 (5 bases each). V lost 6 bases and J lost 0, with 15 bases in between. The CDR3 covers 17 residues. The germline CDR1 and CDR2 sequences are KGHSH and LQKENI. The CDR3 protein is CASSPGRTYSGANVLTF. The CDR3 coding sequence is TGTGCCAGCTCGCCGGGAAGGACATACTCTGGGGCCAACGTCCTGACTTTC.

The V gene is TRBV19, the J gene TRBJ1-2; 8 positions match TRBD1. The V and J ends lost 6 bases and 7 bases, in that order; junction bases with no gene match: 10. The CDR3 length is 14 residues. The germline V gene encodes CDR1 LNHDA and CDR2 SQIVND (reference sequence). The CDR3, as DNA: TGTGCCAGTAGGACCAATGACAGGGGTACTGGCTACACCTTC. Its translation: CASRTNDRGTGYTF.